These T cell receptor beta chains were read from a single sample in a study of blood T cell repertoires in COVID-19. TCRdb's copy holds only in-frame clones and misses some; the assay was immunoSEQ multiplex PCR. The table has 200,000 to 300,000 clones, 83% seen once; the top ten hold approximately 3.8%. Sequencing was carried out using PBMCs or T cells enriched from blood (not recorded which). Receptors were obtained from a woman in her thirties or forties who had been exposed to COVID-19. The CDR3 runs from the conserved cysteine through the conserved F or W. The order of the fields is D gene, clone size, J gene, V gene, CDR3 DNA, CDR3 protein. The D gene is left open where the match is weak. The size field is filled for only some rows; it gives once, few, many or a size class.

d_call: TRBD1; clone_size: .; j_call: TRBJ1-4; v_call: TRBV6-2/TRBV6-3; cdr3_nt: TGTGCCAGCAGCCTAGCCGGGACAGGGAACGCTGAAAAACTGTTTTTT; cdr3_aa: CASSLAGTGNAEKLFF
d_call: TRBD1; clone_size: .; j_call: TRBJ2-5; v_call: TRBV19; cdr3_nt: TGTGCCAGTAGTATTGGGGCATCGGGACAGGGGTTGGAGACCCAGTACTTC; cdr3_aa: CASSIGASGQGLETQYF
d_call: .; clone_size: .; j_call: TRBJ1-6; v_call: TRBV12-3/TRBV12-4; cdr3_nt: TGTGCCAGCAGTCCCTTCCGGGAATCACCCCTCCACTTT; cdr3_aa: CASSPFRESPLHF
d_call: .; clone_size: few; j_call: TRBJ1-5; v_call: TRBV7-9; cdr3_nt: TGTGCCAGCAGCTTAACGTCGTTCAGGGGTGGCAATCAGCCCCAGCATTTT; cdr3_aa: CASSLTSFRGGNQPQHF
d_call: TRBD1; clone_size: .; j_call: TRBJ1-4; v_call: TRBV7-6; cdr3_nt: TGTGCCAGCAGCGAAGGACAGGCTAGGGGGAGAAAACTGTTTTTT; cdr3_aa: CASSEGQARGRKLFF
d_call: TRBD2; clone_size: .; j_call: TRBJ2-5; v_call: TRBV5-1; cdr3_nt: TGCGCCAGCAGCTGGCGTAGCGGGGGTCCAAAGGGGGAGACCCAGTACTTC; cdr3_aa: CASSWRSGGPKGETQYF
d_call: TRBD2; clone_size: .; j_call: TRBJ2-5; v_call: TRBV2; cdr3_nt: TGTGCCAGCAGTGAAGGGGGGGGACAAGAGACCCAGTACTTC; cdr3_aa: CASSEGGGQETQYF
d_call: .; clone_size: few; j_call: TRBJ2-5; v_call: TRBV7-9; cdr3_nt: TGTGCCAGCAGCTTATCATCCACGAGACCGGGGGAGGAGACCCAGTACTTC; cdr3_aa: CASSLSSTRPGEETQYF
d_call: TRBD1; clone_size: .; j_call: TRBJ1-6; v_call: TRBV6-4; cdr3_nt: TGTGCCAGCAGCCCACGGGCAGGGGGATCACCCCTCCACTTT; cdr3_aa: CASSPRAGGSPLHF
d_call: .; clone_size: .; j_call: TRBJ2-3; v_call: TRBV9; cdr3_nt: TGTGCCAGCAGCGCTCGCACAGATACGCAGTATTTT; cdr3_aa: CASSARTDTQYF
d_call: .; clone_size: .; j_call: TRBJ1-4; v_call: TRBV5-4; cdr3_nt: TGTGCCAGCAGCAGGAGGGAAGTGGATGAAAAACTGTTTTTT; cdr3_aa: CASSRREVDEKLFF
d_call: TRBD2; clone_size: .; j_call: TRBJ2-7; v_call: TRBV4-1; cdr3_nt: TGCGCCAGCAGCCAAGCCGGACTAGCGGTTTACGAGCAGTACTTC; cdr3_aa: CASSQAGLAVYEQYF
d_call: TRBD1; clone_size: .; j_call: TRBJ1-1; v_call: TRBV7-2; cdr3_nt: TGTGCCACCCAAATAGGGGGCGGAGGAACTGAAGCTTTCTTT; cdr3_aa: CATQIGGGGTEAFF
d_call: .; clone_size: .; j_call: TRBJ2-7; v_call: TRBV7-2; cdr3_nt: TGTGCCAGCAGCTCCCGGGGGGACAGGTGGAGCTCCTACGAGCAGTACTTC; cdr3_aa: CASSSRGDRWSSYEQYF
d_call: .; clone_size: .; j_call: TRBJ2-5; v_call: TRBV5-6; cdr3_nt: TGTGCCAGCAGCCAGGGATTCGACTCCCAGGGAGAGACCCAGTACTTC; cdr3_aa: CASSQGFDSQGETQYF
d_call: .; clone_size: .; j_call: TRBJ1-2; v_call: TRBV3-1/TRBV3-2; cdr3_nt: TGTGCCAGCAGCCCCAACCTAGGGCGACGGGGGGCCGACTATGGCTACACCTTC; cdr3_aa: CASSPNLGRRGADYGYTF
d_call: .; clone_size: .; j_call: TRBJ1-1; v_call: TRBV5-6; cdr3_nt: TGTGCCAGCAGCCTCGAGGCGGTGGGTATGAACACTGAAGCTTTCTTT; cdr3_aa: CASSLEAVGMNTEAFF
d_call: TRBD1; clone_size: .; j_call: TRBJ1-5; v_call: TRBV4-1; cdr3_nt: TGCGCCAGCAGCCAAGAGGACAGGGACGATCAGCCCCAGCATTTT; cdr3_aa: CASSQEDRDDQPQHF
d_call: .; clone_size: few; j_call: TRBJ2-1; v_call: TRBV19; cdr3_nt: TGTGCCAGTAGTATGTGGGCCAGCTCCTACAATGAGCAGTTCTTC; cdr3_aa: CASSMWASSYNEQFF